The 20 T cell receptor beta chains reported below all come from one sample, sequenced in a study of blood T cell repertoires in COVID-19. TCRdb's table, derived via immunoSEQ multiplex PCR, lists solely in-frame clones and lacks some. The sample consists of around 210,000 clones, roughly 90% of them appearing once. Sequencing used peripheral blood. All receptors derive from a man in his fifties with COVID-19, enrolled during active disease.

The CDR3 sequence is CASSSPRDRVAYEQYF. DNA of the CDR3: TGTGCCAGCAGCTCTCCCCGGGACAGGGTTGCCTACGAGCAGTACTTC. The genes are TRBV7-9 and TRBJ2-7; 9 positions match TRBD1. Germline-derived CDR1 and CDR2 are SEHNR and FQNEAQ (reference sequence). Losses at the gene ends were 4 bases for V and 2 bases for J; bases not matched to a gene: 9. This CDR3 region has 16 residues.

The J gene is TRBJ1-1, the V gene TRBV5-4, with D maybe TRBD1 (5 bases). The CDR3 extends over 13 amino acids. The germline V gene encodes CDR1 SGHNT and CDR2 YYREEE (reference sequence). Trimming removed 0 bases from V and 5 bases from J, with 8 bases in between. The CDR3 here is CASSLASGTEAFF. DNA for the CDR3: TGTGCCAGCAGCTTGGCCTCAGGGACTGAAGCTTTCTTT.

This CDR3 reads CASSLGTSGIGELFF. CDR3 in DNA: TGTGCCAGCAGCTTAGGCACTAGCGGGATCGGGGAGCTGTTTTTT. The V gene is TRBV7-6, the J gene TRBJ2-2; 10 nucleotides line up with TRBD2. This CDR3 contains 15 residues. V was pared by 1 base and J by 7 bases, with 3 bases of the junction left unmatched. Looked up from germline, CDR1 is SGHVS and CDR2 is FNYEAQ.

This clone came up a few times. The J gene is TRBJ1-4, the V gene TRBV4-1; 9 bases fit TRBD1. Germline lookup yields CDR1 MGHRA and CDR2 YSYEKL. The CDR3 has 16 residues. J lost 3 bases, V lost 8 bases, and 10 bases had no gene match. CDR3 DNA sequence: TGCGCCAGCTCGTGGGACAGGGATTTCTCTAATGAAAAACTGTTTTTT. Protein product: CASSWDRDFSNEKLFF.

The chain employs TRBV15 and TRBJ2-3; TRBD1 matches 9 bases. Germline assignment: CDR1 LNHNV and CDR2 YYDKDF (reference sequence). With 0 bases clipped from V and 1 base from J, the junction kept 8 bases outside the gene matches. This CDR3 region has 18 residues. CDR3 loop: CATSRDSLRTGGTDTQYF. The CDR3 DNA sequence: TGTGCCACCAGCAGAGATTCCCTGCGGACAGGGGGCACAGATACGCAGTATTTT.

The gene calls are TRBV9 and TRBJ2-3; 8 bases match TRBD2. Germline CDR1 is SGDLS and CDR2 is YYNGEE. The CDR3 totals 15 residues. V shed 7 bases, J shed 3 bases, and the junction held 10 bases outside the gene matches. The CDR3 nucleotides read TGTGCCAGCCACCGCACGGGGGGGCCGACAGATACGCAGTATTTT. Translation: CASHRTGGPTDTQYF.

The V gene is TRBV29-1, the J gene TRBJ2-7; D might be TRBD1 (6 bases). The CDR3 is 11 amino acids. Germline V lookup: CDR1 SQVTM, CDR2 ANQGSEA. Trimming stripped 3 bases from V and 6 bases from J, with 9 bases between. The CDR3 here is CSVEMGAEQYF. The CDR3 DNA reads as TGCAGCGTTGAGATGGGGGCCGAGCAGTACTTC.

V and J are TRBV18 and TRBJ2-1; perhaps TRBD2 as D (5 bases). V gave up 4 bases and J gave up 3 bases, with 7 bases separating them. Germline V gene data show CDR1 as KGHSH and CDR2 as LQKENI. The CDR3 has 13 amino acids. The CDR3 coding sequence is TGTGCCAGCTCACATGGACTCTACAATGAGCAGTTCTTC. Protein product: CASSHGLYNEQFF.

The V call is TRBV7-6, the J call TRBJ2-3; 7 bases map to TRBD2. Germline V gives CDR1 SGHVS, CDR2 FNYEAQ. The CDR3 loop spans 15 amino acids. V lost 6 bases to trimming and J lost 0 bases; unmatched junction nucleotides: 6. The CDR3 DNA is TGTGCCAGCAGATCTCTAGCGGTTAGCACAGATACGCAGTATTTT. It codes for CASRSLAVSTDTQYF.

The rearrangement links TRBV11-3 to TRBJ2-1; 11 bases line up with TRBD2. V shed 4 bases and J 4 bases; nucleotides not matched to a gene: 3. This CDR3 is built from 15 residues. Germline lookup yields CDR1 SGHNT and CDR2 YENEEA. The CDR3 protein is CASSSTSGEYNEQFF. CDR3 sequence (DNA): TGTGCCAGCAGCTCGACTAGCGGGGAGTACAATGAGCAGTTCTTC.

The gene calls are TRBV15 and TRBJ2-1; 8 positions match TRBD2. This CDR3 has 15 amino acids. CDR1 is LNHNV, CDR2 YYDKDF, per germline (reference sequence). Trimming removed 1 base from V and 4 bases from J; junction bases left unmatched: 3. The chain's CDR3 is CATSRAGTRYNEQFF. Written as DNA, the CDR3 is TGTGCCACCAGCAGAGCCGGGACTAGGTACAATGAGCAGTTCTTC. The whole variable domain, filled in from reference TRBV15 and TRBJ2-1, reads DAMVIQNPRYQVTQFGKPVTLSCSQTLNHNVMYWYQQKSSQAPKLLFHYYDKDFNNEADTPDNFQSRRPNTSFCFLDIRSPGLGDTAMYLCATSRAGTRYNEQFFGPGTRLTVL.

This chain links TRBV9 with TRBJ2-5; D is uncertain. Germline CDR1 SGDLS, CDR2 YYNGEE. V gave up 0 bases and J gave up 1 base, with 7 bases separating them. This CDR3 contains 14 residues. This chain's CDR3 is CASSVAQSQETQYF. The CDR3 DNA reads TGTGCCAGCAGCGTAGCCCAGTCCCAAGAGACCCAGTACTTC.

This sequence joins TRBV7-9 and TRBJ2-3; 12 bases agree with TRBD2. Per the germline V gene, CDR1 is SEHNR and CDR2 is FQNEAQ (reference sequence). V shed 1 base, J shed 5 bases, and the junction held 1 base outside the gene matches. CDR3 length equals 15 residues. Here the CDR3 reads CASSLELAGGDTQYF. CDR3 sequence (DNA): TGTGCCAGCAGCTTAGAACTAGCGGGAGGAGATACGCAGTATTTT.

The CDR3 DNA reads as TGTGCCAGCAGCCCTAGAGGATACAATGAGCAGTTCTTC. Translated: CASSPRGYNEQFF. V gene TRBV7-6 combines with J gene TRBJ2-1; D ambiguous. Trimming removed 5 bases at V and 4 bases at J, with 9 bases between. The CDR3 runs to 13 residues. Looked up from germline, CDR1 is SGHVS and CDR2 is FNYEAQ.

The rearrangement links TRBV19 to TRBJ2-3, with 7 bases aligning to TRBD1. Germline loops: CDR1 LNHDA, CDR2 SQIVND (reference sequence). CDR3 length equals 15 residues. J lost 2 bases, V lost 4 bases, and 6 bases had no gene match. CDR3 protein: CASSKRQGATDTQYF. For the CDR3, the DNA is TGTGCCAGTAGTAAACGACAGGGAGCCACAGATACGCAGTATTTT.

V gene TRBV5-1 combines with J gene TRBJ2-2, with 8 positions matching TRBD2. The length of the CDR3 is 16 residues. Looked up from germline, CDR1 is SGHRS and CDR2 is YFSETQ. Trimming took 0 bases from V and 1 from J; bases not matched to a gene: 2. CDR3 sequence (DNA): TGCGCCAGCAGCTTGGTGCTAGCGGGGAACACCGGGGAGCTGTTTTTT. This encodes CASSLVLAGNTGELFF. Full variable domain (outside the CDR3, taken from reference TRBV5-1 and TRBJ2-2): KAGVTQTPRYLIKTRGQQVTLSCSPISGHRSVSWYQQTPGQGLQFLFEYFSETQRNKGNFPGRFSGRQFSNSRSEMNVSTLELGDSALYLCASSLVLAGNTGELFFGEGSRLTVL.

The V gene is TRBV30, the J gene TRBJ1-6; 7 bases line up with TRBD1. Losses at the gene ends were 3 bases for V and 9 bases for J; bases not matched to a gene: 11. The CDR3 has 15 amino acids. CDR1 and CDR2 from the germline V gene are GTSNPN and SVGIG (reference sequence). CDR3 nucleotide sequence: TGTGCCTGGAGCGGGGCAGGGGGTATGGTTTCACCCCTCCACTTT. This gives the protein CAWSGAGGMVSPLHF.

CDR3 coding DNA: TGTGCCAGCAGTGAAGGACAGCTGACGAACACTGAAGCTTTCTTT. Amino acid sequence: CASSEGQLTNTEAFF. This chain connects TRBV25-1 to TRBJ1-1; maybe TRBD1 (6 bases). Germline CDR1 MGHDK, CDR2 SYGVNS. V shed 2 bases and J shed 1 base, with 11 bases lying between them. CDR3 length: 15 residues. The full variable domain, rest sourced from reference TRBV25-1 and TRBJ1-1, is EADIYQTPRYLVIGTGKKITLECSQTMGHDKMYWYQQDPGMELHLIHYSYGVNSTEKGDLSSESTVSRIRTEHFPLTLESARPSHTSQYLCASSEGQLTNTEAFFGQGTRLTVV.

The chain joins TRBV6-1 to TRBJ2-1, with D maybe TRBD2 (8 bases). The germline CDR1 and CDR2 sequences are MNHNS and SASEGT. CDR3 size: 16 residues. V was clipped by 3 bases and J by 5 bases, with 17 bases between them. The DNA for the CDR3 is TGTGCCAGCAGTGAGCATAGCGGGACAGTTAACAATGAGCAGTTCTTC. It is translated as CASSEHSGTVNNEQFF.

V is TRBV25-1 and J is TRBJ2-2; D is ambiguous. The ends were cut back, 3 bases at V and 7 bases at J, with 9 bases in the middle. The CDR3 runs 13 residues. Germline CDR1 and CDR2: MGHDK and SYGVNS. CDR3 bases: TGTGCCAGCAGTGAGAACTACGGCGGGGAGCTGTTTTTT. Translation gives CASSENYGGELFF.